One and the same sample provided the 18 T cell receptor beta chains below, sequenced in a study of T cells after posttransplantation cyclophosphamide. TCRdb keeps only in-frame clones here, not all; method: immunoSEQ multiplex PCR. The data list fewer than 55,000 clones, none observed once; approximately 2.4% falls to the top ten. The sample taken for sequencing was PBMCs. The origin of the receptors is a middle-aged man in good health, CMV-negative, and a related stem cell transplant donor.

This clone was counted many times. V gene TRBV5-1 combines with J gene TRBJ2-7; the D gene is possibly TRBD1 (5 bases). Germline CDR1 SGHRS, CDR2 YFSETQ. The ends were cut back, 4 bases at V and 3 bases at J, with 17 bases in the middle. This CDR3 is 15 amino acids long. The CDR3, as DNA: TGCGCCAGCAGCCCGCAGGGTGCTGTGTTCTACGAGCAGTACTTC. Translation gives CASSPQGAVFYEQYF.

This clone was found many times. The V call is TRBV13, the J call TRBJ2-1, with D tentatively TRBD1 (6 bases). Germline V CDR1 and CDR2: PRHDT, FYEKMQ (reference sequence). This CDR3 is built from 16 residues. V dropped 2 bases and J dropped 6 bases, with 17 bases sitting between them. CDR3 sequence (DNA): TGTGCCAGCAGCTTAACCGCCCTCCTACAGGGCAATGAGCAGTTCTTC. Translating gives CASSLTALLQGNEQFF.

This clone has a count of ten or more. The gene calls are TRBV19 and TRBJ1-2; TRBD1 agrees at 10 bases. Trimming took 5 bases from V and 6 from J; bases not matched to a gene: 6. The CDR3 runs 14 residues. Germline V CDR1 and CDR2: LNHDA, SQIVND (reference sequence). The CDR3 loop is CASSAGTGANGYTF. The CDR3 DNA is TGTGCCAGTAGTGCCGGGACAGGGGCGAATGGCTACACCTTC.

This clone occurred a few times. J is TRBJ2-3 and V is TRBV27, with a tentative D call TRBD2 (6 bases). This CDR3 has 15 residues. The ends were cut back, 8 bases at V and 0 bases at J, with 15 bases in the middle. Germline-derived CDR1 and CDR2 are MNHEY and SMNVEV (reference sequence). The CDR3 DNA reads as TGTGCCAGCCCCCCCGGGACTTCTAGCACAGATACGCAGTATTTT. Translation gives CASPPGTSSTDTQYF.

The V call is TRBV7-9, the J call TRBJ1-6; D might be TRBD1 (6 bases). The ends were cut back, 6 bases at V and 5 bases at J, with 14 bases in the middle. Germline V gene lookup returns CDR1 SEHNR and CDR2 FQNEAQ (reference sequence). The CDR3 consists of 15 residues. CDR3 DNA sequence: TGTGCCAGCAGGCCACAGGGATCCAATAATTCACCCCTCCACTTT. As protein: CASRPQGSNNSPLHF.

This clone was detected ten times or more. The chain links TRBV15 to TRBJ1-4; D is unresolved. Germline V gives CDR1 LNHNV, CDR2 YYDKDF (reference sequence). Trimming removed 0 bases at V and 4 bases at J, with 9 bases between. The CDR3 totals 15 residues. CDR3 DNA sequence: TGTGCCACCAGCAGAGATGGCAGGTTTAATGAAAAACTGTTTTTT. Translating gives CATSRDGRFNEKLFF.

This clone was found many times. The genes are TRBV9 and TRBJ2-1; 9 positions match TRBD2. This CDR3 has 17 amino acids. Germline values: CDR1 SGDLS, CDR2 YYNGEE. The J segment lost 12 bases and the V segment lost 3 bases, leaving 19 bases of the junction unmatched. CDR3 in amino acids: CASSESDGTSPKGGQFF. The CDR3 DNA follows: TGTGCCAGCAGCGAGTCGGACGGGACTAGCCCTAAGGGGGGGCAGTTCTTC.

This clone came up many times. V usage is TRBV2 and J usage is TRBJ1-2, with D possibly matching TRBD1 (6 bases). Germline V gene lookup returns CDR1 SNHLY and CDR2 FYNNEI. V was cut by 4 bases and J by 3 bases, with 6 bases left in between. The CDR3 has 12 amino acids. Here the CDR3 reads CASSGTDYGYTF. The CDR3 DNA follows: TGTGCCAGCAGTGGGACAGACTATGGCTACACCTTC.

In its sample, this clone was seen many times. The rearrangement uses TRBV2 and TRBJ1-5; D not certain. Per germline, CDR1 SNHLY and CDR2 FYNNEI. V lost 4 bases, J lost 8 bases, and 9 bases lay in between. The CDR3 has 12 residues. The CDR3 DNA reads as TGTGCCAGCAGTGGCGAAGTGAAGCCCCAGCATTTT. Its translation: CASSGEVKPQHF.

The sample holds many counts of this clone. Written as DNA, the CDR3 is TGTGCCAGCAGTGAACGAAGGAGTCAGCAGTACTTC. This encodes CASSERRSQQYF. This chain uses TRBV6-1 with TRBJ2-7; D gene uncertain. The CDR3 extends over 12 amino acids. Germline CDR1 is MNHNS and CDR2 is SASEGT. Deletions cut 2 bases from V and 8 bases from J, with 10 bases between.

This clone occurred many times. The rearrangement joins TRBV6-5 to TRBJ2-2; tentative D call: TRBD2 (7 bases). The CDR3 runs 15 residues. Deletions cut 6 bases from V and 4 bases from J, with 15 bases between. Germline V gene sequence: CDR1 MNHEY, CDR2 SVGAGI. The CDR3 DNA is TGTGCCAGCAGGCCGAGGGGGGGCCTCACCGGGGAGCTGTTTTTT. It translates to CASRPRGGLTGELFF.

There are many counts of this clone. The V call is TRBV7-9, the J call TRBJ2-5; the match to TRBD1 covers 8 bases. The CDR3 runs to 15 residues. The germline gives CDR1 SEHNR, CDR2 FQNEAQ (reference sequence). With 2 bases clipped from V and 4 bases from J, the junction kept 6 bases outside the gene matches. The CDR3 loop is CASSLRQGLGETQYF. The CDR3 bases are TGTGCCAGCAGCTTACGACAGGGGTTGGGAGAGACCCAGTACTTC.

The sample holds many counts of this clone. This chain connects TRBV11-2 to TRBJ2-2; 9 bases agree with TRBD1. Looked up from germline, CDR1 is SGHAT and CDR2 is FQNNGV. CDR3 size: 14 residues. Trimming at V came to 5 bases and at J to 6 bases, leaving 4 bases not matched to a gene. CDR3 DNA sequence: TGTGCCAGCAGCCCCAGGACAGGGGCCGGGGAGCTGTTTTTT. Its translation: CASSPRTGAGELFF.

This clone was counted ten times or more. The chain recombines TRBV7-3 with TRBJ2-1; 10 positions agree with TRBD1. The CDR3 sequence is 14 residues long. V shed 5 bases, J shed 9 bases, and the junction held 7 bases outside the gene matches. Germline-derived CDR1 and CDR2 are SGHTA and FQGTGA. CDR3 sequence (DNA): TGTGCCAGCAGCCCTAGACAGGGGGCGCGTGAGCAGTTCTTC. It specifies CASSPRQGAREQFF.

In this sample, this clone turned up many times. The genes are TRBV6-1 and TRBJ2-1; 10 nucleotides match TRBD1. The CDR3 sequence is 15 residues long. V lost 2 bases, J lost 9 bases, and 7 bases stayed unmatched. In germline, CDR1 is MNHNS, CDR2 SASEGT. The CDR3 sequence: CASSELGTGEGEQFF. The CDR3 nucleotides are TGTGCCAGCAGTGAATTGGGGACAGGGGAGGGTGAGCAGTTCTTC.

The chain combines TRBV7-2 with TRBJ2-3, with D possibly matching TRBD2 (6 bases). Germline V gene sequence: CDR1 SGHTA, CDR2 FQGNSA. Trimming took 5 bases from V and 2 from J, leaving 11 bases between them. The CDR3 runs 14 residues. The CDR3 nucleotides read TGTGCCAGCAGCCCAACGCGGGACACAGATACGCAGTATTTT. Amino acids: CASSPTRDTDTQYF.

This clone was recorded many times. The chain combines TRBV2 with TRBJ2-2, with 7 bases aligning to TRBD1. CDR1 and CDR2 from the germline V gene are SNHLY and FYNNEI. V dropped 4 bases and J dropped 5; count of bases not matched to a gene: 4. The CDR3 has 14 residues. CDR3 sequence reads: CASSGSGGTGELFF. CDR3 in DNA: TGTGCCAGCAGTGGCTCAGGGGGTACCGGGGAGCTGTTTTTT.

This clone was detected ten times or more. This sequence joins TRBV18 and TRBJ2-7; D is unclear. Germline V lookup: CDR1 KGHSH, CDR2 LQKENI. Trimming pared 3 bases from V and 2 bases from J, leaving 14 bases between. The CDR3 totals 15 residues. The CDR3 sequence: CASSPATRGTYEQYV. In DNA, the CDR3 is TGTGCCAGCTCACCGGCGACTCGCGGAACCTACGAGCAGTACGTC.